This TCR beta chain stems from a study of T-cell memory formation after mild COVID-19. Broader study findings: Some clones that responded were present in memory (sampled pre-infection), which suggests cross-reactive memory joined. SARS-CoV-2 specificity of second-wave clones peaking day 37 was unconfirmed.

5'RACE, which relied on constant-segment primers, yielded TCR alpha and TCR beta cDNA libraries carrying sample barcodes and UMIs. In TCRdb, the 5' RACE reads were re-called with MiXCR into one record per CDR3 protein. Of about 210,000 distinct CDR3 sequences listed, roughly 27% are singletons. Remarks on this clonotype: Its target is not known.

V was pared by 5 bases and J by 4 bases, with 6 bases of the junction left unmatched. From germline, CDR1 is GTSNPN and CDR2 SVGIG (reference sequence). The CDR3 covers 14 residues. The source of this sequence is an adult woman who had mild COVID-19 (a few samples of this study predate the infection). Cell type and time point are not known. The sample consisted of PBMCs or a T cell subset sorted from them (not recorded which). The V gene is TRBV30, the J gene TRBJ2-2; 8 nucleotides agree with TRBD1. CDR3 residues: CAWAGGAGTGELFF. Written as DNA, the CDR3 is TGTGCCTGGGCAGGGGGCGCGGGCACCGGGGAGCTGTTTTTT.